Listed below are T cell receptor beta chains from one sample, sequenced in a study of beta chain features in type 1 diabetes. Method: immunoSEQ multiplex PCR; TCRdb's copy keeps in-frame clones and lacks some. The table has under 400,000 clones, 10% to 15% seen once. The sequenced sample consisted of naive CD4+ T cells from blood. Source of these receptors: a woman aged 18-29 years with type 1 diabetes. Each CDR3 is given with its conserved first and last residue. Each record gives: J gene, clone size, V gene, D gene, CDR3 DNA, CDR3 protein. A D gene is named only where the DNA matches it firmly. Clone size, where shown, is once, few, many, or a class for clones that have expanded.

j_call: TRBJ1-5
clone_size: -
v_call: TRBV7-9
d_call: -
cdr3_nt: TGTGCCAGCAGCTCTTCAGGGCAGCCCCAGCATTTT
cdr3_aa: CASSSSGQPQHF

j_call: TRBJ2-7
clone_size: -
v_call: TRBV30
d_call: -
cdr3_nt: TGTGCCTGGGGCCGGACTTACGAGCAGTACTTC
cdr3_aa: CAWGRTYEQYF

j_call: TRBJ2-1
clone_size: few
v_call: TRBV5-1
d_call: -
cdr3_nt: TGCGCCAGCAGCGATATAGCGGAGAACTACAATGAGCAGTTCTTC
cdr3_aa: CASSDIAENYNEQFF

j_call: TRBJ1-2
clone_size: few
v_call: TRBV2
d_call: -
cdr3_nt: TGTGCCAGCATTTTACTATATGGCTACACCTTC
cdr3_aa: CASILLYGYTF

j_call: TRBJ2-7
clone_size: -
v_call: TRBV30
d_call: -
cdr3_nt: TGTGCCACCGGACAGTCATACGAGCAGTACTTC
cdr3_aa: CATGQSYEQYF

j_call: TRBJ2-7
clone_size: few
v_call: TRBV4-1
d_call: TRBD1
cdr3_nt: TGCGCCAGCAGCCAGGGCCGGGCCCTCAGGGGGTACTACGAGCAGTACTTC
cdr3_aa: CASSQGRALRGYYEQYF

j_call: TRBJ2-7
clone_size: few
v_call: TRBV6-6
d_call: -
cdr3_nt: TGTGCCAGCAGTTGGGTCGGGCAGGGGATTCGCGAGCAGTACTTC
cdr3_aa: CASSWVGQGIREQYF

j_call: TRBJ2-1
clone_size: -
v_call: TRBV9
d_call: TRBD2
cdr3_nt: TGTGCCAGCAGCGTAACGGGACTAGCGGGAGACCCCTACAATGAGCAGTTCTTC
cdr3_aa: CASSVTGLAGDPYNEQFF

j_call: TRBJ1-1
clone_size: few
v_call: TRBV7-2
d_call: -
cdr3_nt: TGTGCCAGCAGCTTAGATCGTCAGGGTGGCCCTGAAGCTTTCTTT
cdr3_aa: CASSLDRQGGPEAFF

j_call: TRBJ2-7
clone_size: few
v_call: TRBV19
d_call: -
cdr3_nt: TGTGCCAGTAGTATAGCTACGGTCGAGCAGTACTTC
cdr3_aa: CASSIATVEQYF

j_call: TRBJ1-5
clone_size: -
v_call: TRBV6-1
d_call: -
cdr3_nt: TGTGCCAGCAGTGATTATCGGGGGAGCAATCAGCCCCAGCATTTT
cdr3_aa: CASSDYRGSNQPQHF